The 2 T cell receptor beta chains reported below all come from one sample, sequenced in a study of T-cell reconstitution after alpha-beta-depleted transplantation in children (TCRdb year 2016). The treatment or condition label, as the study defines it: allogeneic hematopoietic cell transplantation with graft depleted of TCRalphabeta T cells and CD19 B cells. Libraries were prepared through PCR. The listed sequencing device is Illumina HiSeq 2500. Molecular barcoding was employed in the preparation of TCR libraries, with unique molecular identifiers being used to normalize TCRbeta repertoire quantification. In TCRdb, the public reads were trimmed at Q25 with fastp and aligned with MiXCR, with productive beta chains retained. Each entry is one CDR3 protein sequence, shown with its most common DNA and genes. In all, the sample holds about 300,000 distinct CDR3 sequences, and 10% of those were seen once. The top ten constitute 7.5% of the sample.

The sample in question was PBMCs, obtained before TCRalphabeta/CD19-depleted stem cell transplant. These receptors all come from a boy younger than two with acute myeloid leukemia, due to receive a stem cell transplant.

The table lists this clonotype with many counts. The V gene is TRBV15, the J gene TRBJ1-2; 9 bases are shared with TRBD1. Germline CDR1 LNHNV, CDR2 YYDKDF (reference sequence). Losses at the gene ends were 5 bases for V and 2 bases for J; bases not matched to a gene: 6. This CDR3 is 15 amino acids long. The CDR3 nucleotides read TGTGCCACCAGCCGGAAGGACAGGGGCAACTATGGCTACACCTTC. It yields the protein CATSRKDRGNYGYTF.

This clonotype was seen ten or more times. The chain joins TRBV2 to TRBJ1-5; tentative D call: TRBD1 (6 bases). Germline CDR1 and CDR2: SNHLY and FYNNEI. V lost 1 base to trimming and J lost 7 bases, with 11 bases between them. The CDR3 spans 14 residues. In nucleotides, the CDR3 is TGTGCCAGCAGTGAAGACAGGGCTCGGCAGCCCCAGCATTTT. Its protein product is CASSEDRARQPQHF.